A single sample gave rise to the 15 T cell receptor beta chains below, sequenced in a study of blood T cell repertoires in COVID-19. Some clones are missing from TCRdb's copy, which holds only in-frame ones; the method was immunoSEQ multiplex PCR. The sample contains 430,000 or so clones, roughly 90% of which appear only once. Sequencing input: PBMCs or T cells enriched from blood (not recorded which). These receptors originate from a woman between 40 and 55 years old who had recovered from COVID-19.

This clone appeared a single time. The chain carries TRBV24-1 and TRBJ2-2, with 9 bases identical to TRBD1. The germline gives CDR1 KGHDR, CDR2 SFDVKD. This CDR3 has 18 amino acids. Germline trimming cut 4 bases from V and 6 bases from J; bases unmatched to any gene: 14. The CDR3 nucleotides are TGTGCCACCAGTGAGTCCGTACCCGGGACAGGGACGGCCGGGGAGCTGTTTTTT. Residues: CATSESVPGTGTAGELFF.

As DNA, the CDR3 is TGTGCCAGCAGCTTAGCCGCGGAGGGAAGTCAGCCCCAGCATTTT. Residues: CASSLAAEGSQPQHF. The chain carries TRBV7-9 and TRBJ1-5; no definite D call. The CDR3 loop spans 15 amino acids. From germline, CDR1 is SEHNR and CDR2 FQNEAQ (reference sequence). V lost 0 bases, J lost 6 bases, and 12 bases lay in between.

The genes are TRBV4-3 and TRBJ2-5; a possible D gene is TRBD2 (6 bases). This CDR3 is built from 17 residues. Per germline, CDR1 LGHNA and CDR2 YSLEER. V was trimmed by 0 bases and J by 5 bases, leaving 19 bases between them. The CDR3 nucleotides are TGCGCCAGCAGCCAAGATGTGCCAGCTAGCGAGGGGGAGACCCAGTACTTC. Protein product: CASSQDVPASEGETQYF.

This rearrangement joins TRBV19 to TRBJ1-1, with 8 positions matching TRBD1. CDR3 length: 14 residues. V shed 6 bases and J 10 bases; nucleotides not matched to a gene: 13. Per germline, CDR1 LNHDA and CDR2 SQIVND (reference sequence). The CDR3 DNA follows: TGTGCCAGTAGGGCGACAGGGGATGGAACCTTAGCTTTCTTT. Translated, it gives CASRATGDGTLAFF.

This chain links TRBV3-1 (or the pseudogene TRBV3-2) with TRBJ2-1; 10 bases map to TRBD2. Germline CDR1 LGHDT, CDR2 YNNKEL (reference sequence). This CDR3 is built from 15 residues. The V and J ends lost 5 bases and 10 bases, in that order; junction bases with no gene match: 11. The CDR3, as DNA: TGTGCCAGCAGCATAAATAGCGGGAGGTTAGGCGAGCAGTTCTTC. The encoded protein is CASSINSGRLGEQFF.

The J gene is TRBJ2-7, the V gene TRBV2, with 11 bases lining up with TRBD2. Per germline, CDR1 SNHLY and CDR2 FYNNEI. The V gene end was trimmed by 6 bases and the J gene end by 5 bases; junction bases not matched to a gene: 9. The CDR3 consists of 15 residues. The CDR3 DNA is TGTGCCAGCAGAATCCAACCGACTAGCGGGAACGAGCAGTACTTC. Encoded protein: CASRIQPTSGNEQYF.

The rearrangement joins TRBV4-2 to TRBJ2-1, with 7 bases that match TRBD2. The ends lost 0 bases at V and 5 bases at J; junction bases unmatched: 4. The CDR3 spans 15 residues. Germline CDR1 reads LGHNA; CDR2 reads YNFKEQ. CDR3 sequence (DNA): TGTGCCAGCAGCCAAGATTGGACTAGGGACAATGAGCAGTTCTTC. Protein sequence: CASSQDWTRDNEQFF.

The gene calls are TRBV6-1 and TRBJ2-5, with TRBD1 identical over 9 bases. With V trimmed by 1 base and J by 5 bases, 11 bases remained unmatched. CDR3 length equals 17 residues. Per germline, CDR1 MNHNS and CDR2 SASEGT. The DNA for the CDR3 is TGTGCCAGCAGTGAAGTCCACAGGGGGCTCGGTAAGGAGACCCAGTACTTC. Amino acids: CASSEVHRGLGKETQYF.

This clone has just a few counts. The rearrangement links TRBV19 to TRBJ2-2; TRBD1 matches 7 bases. V lost 6 bases to trimming and J lost 2 bases; unmatched junction nucleotides: 9. Germline V gene sequence: CDR1 LNHDA, CDR2 SQIVND (reference sequence). This CDR3 has 16 amino acids. CDR3 region: CASSKNRGTNTGELFF. The CDR3 DNA reads as TGTGCCAGTAGCAAGAACAGGGGAACCAACACCGGGGAGCTGTTTTTT.

CDR3 amino acids: CASSLAQWGYTF. The CDR3 nucleotides read TGTGCCAGCAGCTTAGCCCAGTGGGGCTACACCTTC. V gene TRBV11-3 combines with J gene TRBJ1-2; D not certain. Germline V CDR1 and CDR2: SGHNT, YENEEA. The CDR3 has 12 amino acids. Between the trimmed V and J ends, which lost 1 base and 8 bases, there was a span of 8 bases.

This rearrangement joins TRBV6-5 to TRBJ1-2, with 9 bases lining up with TRBD1. Germline V gives CDR1 MNHEY, CDR2 SVGAGI. The CDR3 length is 15 residues. The V gene end was trimmed by 6 bases and the J gene end by 4 bases; junction bases not matched to a gene: 9. The CDR3 spells CASRRWTGAIYGYTF. The CDR3, as DNA: TGTGCCAGCAGACGATGGACAGGGGCTATCTATGGCTACACCTTC.

V and J are TRBV30 and TRBJ1-2, with D tentatively TRBD1 (5 bases). This CDR3 spans 13 amino acids. V was cut by 0 bases and J by 6 bases, with 11 bases left in between. Germline V gives CDR1 GTSNPN, CDR2 SVGIG (reference sequence). CDR3: CAWSVSGDHGYTF. Written as DNA, the CDR3 is TGTGCCTGGAGTGTAAGCGGGGACCATGGCTACACCTTC.

The CDR3 DNA is TGTGCCAGCAGCTCCTGGGCGGGCCCGAGCTCCTACAATGAGCAGTTCTTC. Its translation is CASSSWAGPSSYNEQFF. This chain uses TRBV7-9 with TRBJ2-1; D perhaps matches TRBD2 (5 bases). The germline V gene has CDR1 SEHNR and CDR2 FQNEAQ (reference sequence). This CDR3 has 17 amino acids. V gave up 4 bases and J gave up 0 bases, with 16 bases separating them.

The rearrangement uses TRBV5-1 and TRBJ1-1; the D is unclear. The V and J ends lost 1 base and 4 bases respectively, with 20 bases between them. The CDR3 is made up of 17 amino acids. The germline CDR1 and CDR2 sequences are SGHRS and YFSETQ. CDR3 nucleotides: TGCGCCAGCAGCTTGACGGGGTTAGCCCGGATGGGCACTGAAGCTTTCTTT. Translated, it gives CASSLTGLARMGTEAFF.

The gene calls are TRBV11-3 and TRBJ1-2; D remains unclear. V dropped 5 bases and J dropped 6 bases, with 13 bases sitting between them. CDR3 length equals 13 residues. Germline values: CDR1 SGHNT, CDR2 YENEEA. The CDR3 is CASSPRGVDGYTF. The CDR3, as DNA: TGTGCCAGCAGCCCCCGCGGGGTGGATGGCTACACCTTC.